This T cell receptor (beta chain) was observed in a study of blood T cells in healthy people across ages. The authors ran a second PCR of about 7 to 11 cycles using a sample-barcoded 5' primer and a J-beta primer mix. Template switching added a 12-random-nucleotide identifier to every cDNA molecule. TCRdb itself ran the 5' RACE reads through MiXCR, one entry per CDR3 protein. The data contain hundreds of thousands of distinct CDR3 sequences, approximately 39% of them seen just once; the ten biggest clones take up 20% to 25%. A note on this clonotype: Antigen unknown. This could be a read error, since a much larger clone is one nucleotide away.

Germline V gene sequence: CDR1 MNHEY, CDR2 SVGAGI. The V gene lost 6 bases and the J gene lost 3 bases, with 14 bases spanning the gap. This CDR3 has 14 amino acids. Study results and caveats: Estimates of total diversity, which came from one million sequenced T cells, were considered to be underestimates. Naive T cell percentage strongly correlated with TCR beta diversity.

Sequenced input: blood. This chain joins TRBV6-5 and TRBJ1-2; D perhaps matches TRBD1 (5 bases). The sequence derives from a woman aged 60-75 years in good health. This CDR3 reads CASRLTEADYGYTF. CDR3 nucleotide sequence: TGTGCCAGCAGGCTGACAGAAGCAGACTATGGCTACACCTTC.